These 18 T cell receptor beta chains share one sample of origin, sequenced in a study of OX40 agonist ivuxolimab in advanced cancers. Library preparation used the immunoSEQ multiplex PCR assay. TCRdb limited this immuneACCESS table to in-frame rearrangements with V and J called. A share of clones is missing; checked studies link under half to unresolved V genes, and the rest is unexplained. The sample table lists about 60,000 clones, around 84% of them with a count of one. Around 1% of the sample is held by the ten biggest clonotypes. Material: CD4+ or CD8+ T cells sorted from blood, obtained in a trial of the OX40 agonist ivuxolimab. These receptors all stem from an adult with an advanced solid tumor such as melanoma, head and neck, liver or kidney cancer.

The genes are TRBV18 and TRBJ2-3; no clear D gene. The CDR3 is 13 residues long. V was shortened by 10 bases and J by 4 bases, with 15 bases between the two germline ends. Per the germline V gene, CDR1 is KGHSH and CDR2 is LQKENI. The CDR3 here is CATAHRGSDTQYF. CDR3 nucleotides: TGTGCCACCGCACACCGAGGCTCAGATACGCAGTATTTT.

CDR3 sequence: CASSDVVGDTQYF. The CDR3 nucleotides read TGTGCCAGCAGTGACGTTGTGGGGGATACGCAGTATTTT. The chain links TRBV6-4 to TRBJ2-3; D uncertain. Per germline, CDR1 MRHNA and CDR2 SNTAGT. The CDR3 is 13 amino acids. The V and J ends lost 2 bases and 6 bases respectively, with 9 bases between them.

The CDR3 region is CASSAGGLVNQPQHF. The CDR3 DNA follows: TGTGCCAGCAGTGCCGGGGGGCTTGTCAATCAGCCCCAGCATTTT. This sequence joins TRBV2 and TRBJ1-5; maybe TRBD1 (6 bases). Trimming cost V 4 bases and J 3 bases, with 13 bases left between them. CDR3 length: 15 residues. The germline V gene encodes CDR1 SNHLY and CDR2 FYNNEI.

The chain carries TRBV5-1 and TRBJ1-6; 8 positions agree with TRBD1. Trimming at V came to 5 bases and at J to 5 bases, leaving 6 bases not matched to a gene. This CDR3 spans 15 amino acids. From germline, CDR1 is SGHRS and CDR2 YFSETQ. The CDR3: CASSLQGGDNSPLHF. The CDR3 DNA follows: TGCGCCAGCAGTTTACAGGGGGGGGATAATTCACCCCTCCACTTT. Combining the CDR3 with reference TRBV5-1 and TRBJ1-6 gives the whole variable domain KAGVTQTPRYLIKTRGQQVTLSCSPISGHRSVSWYQQTPGQGLQFLFEYFSETQRNKGNFPGRFSGRQFSNSRSEMNVSTLELGDSALYLCASSLQGGDNSPLHFGNGTRLTVT.

V usage is TRBV14 and J usage is TRBJ1-1; no clear D gene. Germline CDR1 SGHDN, CDR2 FVKESK. The CDR3 has 13 residues. V gave up 5 bases and J gave up 2 bases, with 9 bases separating them. The CDR3 bases are TGTGCCAGCAGCTACGGCAGAAACACTGAAGCTTTCTTT. Its protein is CASSYGRNTEAFF.

This clone has only a few counts. This chain connects TRBV7-9 to TRBJ1-2; TRBD1 is a possible D gene (5 bases). In germline, CDR1 is SEHNR, CDR2 FQNEAQ (reference sequence). This CDR3 is 14 amino acids long. The V gene lost 5 bases and the J gene lost 4 bases, with 14 bases spanning the gap. The CDR3: CASSPGWGGYGYTF. The CDR3, as DNA: TGTGCCAGCAGCCCAGGGTGGGGTGGCTATGGCTACACCTTC.

The chain employs TRBV7-2 and TRBJ2-7; the D gene is possibly TRBD2 (5 bases). The CDR3 length is 14 residues. V was clipped by 3 bases and J by 0 bases, with 9 bases between them. The germline V gene has CDR1 SGHTA and CDR2 FQGNSA. The CDR3 nucleotides are TGTGCCAGCAGCTTGGACTTTGGCTCCTACGAGCAGTACTTC. Amino acids: CASSLDFGSYEQYF. Complete variable domain (other parts from reference TRBV7-2 and TRBJ2-7): GAGVSQSPSNKVTEKGKDVELRCDPISGHTALYWYRQSLGQGLEFLIYFQGNSAPDKSGLPSDRFSAERTGGSVSTLTIQRTQQEDSAVYLCASSLDFGSYEQYFGPGTRLTVT.

The chain links TRBV29-1 to TRBJ2-3, with D possibly TRBD2 on 7 matching bases. Germline V lookup: CDR1 SQVTM, CDR2 ANQGSEA. The CDR3 is 14 residues long. V lost 5 bases and J lost 3, with 15 bases in between. For the CDR3, the DNA is TGCAGCGTTTCTAAGGGGGGGCCGACAGATACGCAGTATTTT. Translated: CSVSKGGPTDTQYF.

The chain is built from TRBV18 and TRBJ1-5; D is possibly TRBD1 (5 bases). The CDR3 is 14 amino acids. The V end was cut by 3 bases, the J end by 5 bases, with 11 bases between. Germline V CDR1 and CDR2: KGHSH, LQKENI. The CDR3 is CASSPDRGDQPQHF. The CDR3 nucleotides are TGTGCCAGCTCACCGGACCGGGGCGATCAGCCCCAGCATTTT.

The CDR3 protein is CASSYSGAVNSPLHF. CDR3 DNA: TGTGCCAGCAGTTACTCCGGGGCAGTTAATTCACCCCTCCACTTT. The chain couples TRBV6-5 to TRBJ1-6; maybe TRBD1 (5 bases). The CDR3 consists of 15 residues. Trimming took 0 bases from V and 6 from J, leaving 9 bases between them. Per germline, CDR1 MNHEY and CDR2 SVGAGI.

The chain employs TRBV7-3 and TRBJ2-7; tentatively, D is TRBD1 (6 bases). CDR3 length: 15 residues. CDR1 and CDR2 (germline): SGHTA, FQGTGA. The V gene lost 0 bases and the J gene lost 6 bases, with 15 bases spanning the gap. CDR3 residues: CASSLTAARGSEQYF. CDR3 DNA sequence: TGTGCCAGCAGCTTAACCGCCGCCAGGGGTAGCGAGCAGTACTTC.

This chain links TRBV7-2 with TRBJ2-5; the D gene is possibly TRBD2 (7 bases). V lost 3 bases and J 5 bases, leaving 19 bases between the germline ends. The CDR3 is 16 amino acids. Per germline, CDR1 SGHTA and CDR2 FQGNSA. The CDR3 sequence: CASSFGAAGGAETQYF. The DNA of the CDR3 is TGTGCCAGCAGCTTTGGCGCGGCTGGGGGGGCCGAGACCCAGTACTTC.

This chain links TRBV2 with TRBJ2-5; 8 bases are a match to TRBD1. The V gene end was trimmed by 3 bases and the J gene end by 1 base; junction bases not matched to a gene: 1. Germline loops: CDR1 SNHLY, CDR2 FYNNEI. The CDR3 covers 14 residues. The CDR3 DNA sequence: TGTGCCAGCAGTGAGACAGGGGCCCAAGAGACCCAGTACTTC. Translation: CASSETGAQETQYF.

The chain couples TRBV18 to TRBJ2-1; 9 bases are a match to TRBD1. CDR1 is KGHSH and CDR2 is LQKENI in the germline V gene. J lost 8 bases, V lost 1 base, and 12 bases had no gene match. CDR3 length equals 17 residues. The CDR3 coding sequence is TGTGCCAGCTCACCACGTATCGGACAGGGGCCCTGGGATGAGCAGTTCTTC. Translated: CASSPRIGQGPWDEQFF.

The V and J genes are TRBV10-1 and TRBJ1-1, with no clear D. Germline V lookup: CDR1 WNHNN, CDR2 SYGVQD (reference sequence). The CDR3 runs to 15 residues. V lost 0 bases and J lost 2, with 10 bases in between. The DNA of the CDR3 is TGCGCCAGCAGTGAGTCGGGAAGACCCAACACTGAAGCTTTCTTT. Its translation is CASSESGRPNTEAFF.

The gene calls are TRBV2 and TRBJ2-7; D is undetermined. The DNA end is more similar to TRBJ2-5, so the J call may be wrong. This CDR3 has 14 residues. The germline gives CDR1 SNHLY, CDR2 FYNNEI. CDR3 sequence reads: CASSDTLPQETQYF. As DNA, the CDR3 is TGTGCCAGCAGTGATACATTACCTCAAGAGACCCAGTACTTC.

This clone has only one observation. This chain joins TRBV5-4 and TRBJ1-6; no clear D. V gave up 1 base and J gave up 0 bases, with 11 bases separating them. Germline V gene sequence: CDR1 SGHNT, CDR2 YYREEE (reference sequence). The CDR3 runs to 17 residues. The CDR3 is CASSLSSRSSYNSPLHF. In DNA form, the CDR3 reads TGTGCCAGCAGCTTGAGTTCGAGAAGCTCCTATAATTCACCCCTCCACTTT.

This rearrangement joins TRBV5-6 to TRBJ1-2; no definite D call. Per germline, CDR1 SGHDT and CDR2 YYEEEE. V shed 0 bases and J shed 7 bases, with 16 bases lying between them. This CDR3 is 15 amino acids long. The CDR3 DNA follows: TGTGCCAGCAGCTTGGTAGTGGAAACTACCTCTGGCTACACCTTC. Its translation is CASSLVVETTSGYTF.